This T cell receptor (beta chain) was captured by sequencing in a study of T cell repertoires in cytomegalovirus infection (dated by TCRdb to about 2019). Study-wide context: The HLA type of each donor mattered for the analysis, because public TCR beta signatures pointed to carriage of CMV infection along with the matching HLA type. Findings and caveats that apply to the study as a whole: In both this cohort and an independent 352-donor cohort, the cumulative frequency of public TCR beta family members distinguished carriers of CMV infection plus the relevant HLA type. The ex vivo response was dominated by HLA-C-restricted CMV-specific TCR beta clonotypes, and the single most frequent clonotype in two of eight donors was supplied by these HLA-C-restricted clonotypes.

This clonotype was found a few times. Its antigen remains unidentified. No quality values exist for individual bases; no much larger clone is one base distant. Data came from an Illumina HiSeq 1500. TCRdb took the public reads, trimmed them with fastp at Q25, ran MiXCR for clone calling and kept in-frame beta chains. When rows share a CDR3 protein, they turn into one entry using the most common DNA and genes. For this sample there are more than 650,000 distinct CDR3 sequences; about 40% appear just once. Jointly, the top ten make up under 3.5% of the sample. Sequenced input: PBMCs. This TCR was sampled from a human donor in good health (CMV status not recorded). Some clones in this sample may be carry-over from other donors' samples.

In nucleotide form, the sequence is TGTGCCAGCAGCATACAGGGGGCGAGAAACACCGGGGAGCTGTTTTTT. Translated, this is CASSIQGARNTGELFF. The chain uses TRBV6-1 and TRBJ2-2; 9 junctional bases match TRBD1. From the germline V gene, CDR1 is MNHNS and CDR2 is SASEGT. From the cysteine up to the phenylalanine, the CDR3 has a length of 16 residues. Of the read, only the CDR3 DNA is kept; its 48 bases are in frame from base 1. Germline trimming amounts to 6 bases on V and 2 bases on J, with 7 as the count of junction bases outside the gene matches.